This TCR beta chain is drawn from a study of blood T cell repertoires in COVID-19. At the level of the study: Samples taken during acute and convalescent COVID-19 were collected in the United States, Italy and Spain. T cells, B-cell-depleted T cells, or PBMCs supplied cDNA or gDNA.

The germline V gene encodes CDR1 MDHEN and CDR2 SYDVKM. Trimming took off 3 bases at V and 12 bases at J, with 12 bases between the two ends. The CDR3 has 12 amino acids. Authors' data handling: Amplified reference gene primers provided the basis for estimating nucleated cell counts. Profiling relied on immunoSEQ multiplex PCR, and the TCRdb table lists in-frame clones only, not all of them. V and J calls and clone size are given by that table; D and trimming were obtained from the DNA. The data hold 55,000 to 75,000 clones, with around 87% observed a single time. Sequenced input: peripheral blood. The sequence derives from a man between 45 and 60 years old with active COVID-19. The chain carries TRBV28 and TRBJ2-1, with D possibly being TRBD2 (5 bases). The CDR3 here is CASSLAGGGQFF. CDR3 nucleotide sequence: TGTGCCAGCAGTTTGGCGGGTGGAGGGCAGTTCTTC.